These T cell receptor beta chains were read from a single sample in a study of long-term antiretroviral therapy in people with HIV. Clones were sequenced by immunoSEQ multiplex PCR, and TCRdb holds only the in-frame ones, with some missing. The table records about 48,000 clones, roughly 80% of them present only once. Sequencing was performed on unsorted PBMCs, taken 0.8 years after starting antiretroviral therapy. These receptors were collected from a woman aged 18-29 years with HIV. Each CDR3 is given with its conserved first and last residue. D genes are given only for firm matches. The size of a clone is reported for some rows only, either as once, few or many, or as a class for expanded clones.

V gene	J gene	clone size	D gene	CDR3 DNA	CDR3 protein
TRBV5-6	TRBJ1-3	-	-	TGTGCCAGCAGCTGGAGGGTGGCCGGAAACACCATATATTTT	CASSWRVAGNTIYF
TRBV18	TRBJ1-5	-	-	TGTGCCAGCTCGCGGGCTGGGAGCAATCAGCCCCAGCATTTT	CASSRAGSNQPQHF
TRBV10-3	TRBJ2-7	-	TRBD1	TGTGCCATCAGCCGGACAGGGGGCCGGACGGGGCGCTCCTACGAGCAGTACTTC	CAISRTGGRTGRSYEQYF
TRBV6-1	TRBJ2-1	-	-	TGTGCCAGCAGTCGGCGGGAATTGGGGTACAATGAGCAGTTCTTC	CASSRRELGYNEQFF
TRBV21-1	TRBJ2-7	-	-	TGTGCCAGCAGCAGGTCTTCCGGGACTAGCGCTTCCTACGAGCAGTACTTC	CASSRSSGTSASYEQYF
TRBV14	TRBJ1-1	-	-	TGTGCCAGCAGCCAAGAATGGGCTCCGCGAAGACAGGTATCTGGAGCTTTCTTT	CASSQEWAPRRQVSGAFF
TRBV14	TRBJ2-1	-	TRBD2	TGTGCCAGCAGCCTCCTTAGCGGGAGGGCTGACAATGAGCAGTTCTTC	CASSLLSGRADNEQFF
TRBV6-1	TRBJ2-7	once	-	TGTGCCAGCAGTCGGACAGCCCAATCCTACGAGCAGTACTTC	CASSRTAQSYEQYF
TRBV9	TRBJ2-3	-	TRBD2	TGTGCCAGCAGCGAGGGGTCTAGCGGGAGGACAGATACGCAGTATTTT	CASSEGSSGRTDTQYF
TRBV19	TRBJ1-2	few	-	TGTGCCAGTAGTAGATTACAGGAAGCAGAAGGCTACACCTTC	CASSRLQEAEGYTF
TRBV6-5	TRBJ1-4	-	-	TGTGCCAGCAGTTACTCGACCTCTAATGAAAAACTGTTTTTT	CASSYSTSNEKLFF
TRBV7-2	TRBJ2-7	once	-	TGTGCCAGCAGCTCAGGACAGTCCTACGAGCAGTACTTC	CASSSGQSYEQYF
TRBV25-1	TRBJ2-5	-	-	TGTGCCAGCAGTGAAAAGGGGTTGGAAGAGACCCAGTACTTC	CASSEKGLEETQYF
TRBV10-1	TRBJ2-3	-	-	TGCGCCAGCAGTGAGCCGCGGGTTAATACGCAGTATTTT	CASSEPRVNTQYF
TRBV6-5	TRBJ1-2	few	-	TGTGCCAGCAGTTACCCGAAACGGCGCGGCTACACCTTC	CASSYPKRRGYTF
TRBV2	TRBJ2-7	-	-	TGTGCCAGCAGTGAAAACATTTTCGGCGAGCAGTACTTC	CASSENIFGEQYF
TRBV23-1	TRBJ1-2	large	-	TGCGCCAGCAGTCAATCGAGAGCTAACTATGGCTACACCTTC	CASSQSRANYGYTF
TRBV4-1	TRBJ2-1	-	TRBD1	TGCGCCAGCAGCCCTGGGACAGGGGACAATGAGCAGTTCTTC	CASSPGTGDNEQFF
TRBV7-3	TRBJ2-1	-	-	TGTGCCAGCAGCTCCCAGGCTCCGCGGTACAATGAGCAGTTCTTC	CASSSQAPRYNEQFF
TRBV19	TRBJ2-1	-	-	TGTGCCAGTAGTATGAGCGGAGGGCCTAATGAGCAGTTCTTC	CASSMSGGPNEQFF
TRBV28	TRBJ1-5	-	-	TGTGCCAGCAGCCAGAAGACAGGCTATAGCAATCAGCCCCAGCATTTT	CASSQKTGYSNQPQHF
TRBV2	TRBJ2-2	-	TRBD2	TGTGCCAGCAGGAAGGGAGGGACCGGGGAGCTGTTTTTT	CASRKGGTGELFF
TRBV7-2	TRBJ2-3	-	-	TGTGCCAGCAGCTTAGACGGGAGATCTGATACGCAGTATTTT	CASSLDGRSDTQYF
TRBV4-1	TRBJ2-1	-	-	TGCGCCAGCAGCCAAAAGTCGGGGTCGGGTGAGCAGTTCTTC	CASSQKSGSGEQFF
TRBV5-1	TRBJ2-1	-	-	TGCGCCAGCAGCTTGACCAATGAGCAGTTCTTC	CASSLTNEQFF
TRBV20-1	TRBJ2-7	-	TRBD1	TGCAGTGCTAGGGACAGGGACGAGCAGTACTTC	CSARDRDEQYF
TRBV6-6	TRBJ2-5	-	TRBD1	TGTGCCAGCAGACTGACAGGGTACCAAGAGACCCAGTACTTC	CASRLTGYQETQYF
TRBV19	TRBJ2-1	-	TRBD2	TGTGCCAGTAGTAGGGGTGGACTAGCCTACAATGAGCAGTTCTTC	CASSRGGLAYNEQFF
TRBV5-1	TRBJ2-7	-	-	TGCGCCAGCAGCTTCCGAGGGAGCTCCTACGAGCAGTACTTC	CASSFRGSSYEQYF
TRBV28	TRBJ1-2	-	-	TGTGCCAGCAGTTTATCTGGCCAATACTATGGCTACACCTTC	CASSLSGQYYGYTF
TRBV7-9	TRBJ1-2	-	-	TGTGCCAGCAGCTTCGGACAAGCCAGGGGATATAACTATGGCTACACCTTC	CASSFGQARGYNYGYTF
TRBV15	TRBJ1-1	-	-	TGTGCCACCAGCAGAGATCTGATCATGAACACTGAAGCTTTCTTT	CATSRDLIMNTEAFF
TRBV19	TRBJ2-7	-	-	TGTGCCAGTAGTATAGGGCCCCCGGGGGAGGCCTACGAGCAGTACTTC	CASSIGPPGEAYEQYF
TRBV14	TRBJ2-7	-	-	TGTGCCAGCAGCCTGGGCCGTGCAGCCTACGAGCAGTACTTC	CASSLGRAAYEQYF
TRBV18	TRBJ1-1	once	TRBD1	TGTGCCAGCTCACAAGACACAGGGGGTGACACTGAAGCTTTCTTT	CASSQDTGGDTEAFF
TRBV19	TRBJ1-2	few	-	TGTGCCAGTGCCGACACCTATGGCTACACCTTC	CASADTYGYTF
TRBV5-4	TRBJ2-7	-	-	TGTGCCAGCAGCTCACCAGGACCCTACGAGCAGTACTTC	CASSSPGPYEQYF
TRBV7-2	TRBJ2-7	-	TRBD1	TGTGCCAGCAGCTTACGAGCTGGACAGGGGGCGGGTGAGCAGTACTTC	CASSLRAGQGAGEQYF
TRBV28	TRBJ1-2	-	-	TGTGCCAGCAGTTTAGATATTTTCTACACCTTC	CASSLDIFYTF
TRBV15	TRBJ1-3	-	TRBD1	TGTGCCACCAGCAGAGCCCACCAGACAGGGTATATTAGAAACACCATATATTTT	CATSRAHQTGYIRNTIYF
TRBV28	TRBJ1-1	-	-	TGTGCCAGCAGTTCCCCCGGGGGGGTGGCTCTGGACACTGAAGCTTTCTTT	CASSSPGGVALDTEAFF
TRBV28	TRBJ2-1	-	-	TGTGCCAGCAGCCCCTTTGCGAATGAGCAGTTCTTC	CASSPFANEQFF
TRBV7-8	TRBJ2-5	-	TRBD2	TGTGCCAGCAGCTTATCACTAGCGGGAGGACGGGAGACCCAGTACTTC	CASSLSLAGGRETQYF
TRBV5-4	TRBJ1-6	once	-	TGTGCCAGCAGCTTGGGAGCAGGGCTTTATTCACCCCTCCACTTT	CASSLGAGLYSPLHF
TRBV9	TRBJ2-3	-	TRBD1	TGTGCCAGCAGCTTCCGGGACAGGAGCACAGATACGCAGTATTTT	CASSFRDRSTDTQYF
TRBV28	TRBJ2-1	-	-	TGTGCCAGCATTCCGCCCTCCGGGGGTACGGGCAATGAGCGGTTCTTC	CASIPPSGGTGNERFF
TRBV7-9	TRBJ2-7	few	-	TGTGCCAGCAGCTCCCGGGACGAGGGTAGATACGAGCAGTACTTC	CASSSRDEGRYEQYF
TRBV5-1	TRBJ2-2	-	TRBD2	TGCGCCAGCAGCCTAGCGGGACTGAACACCGGGGAGCTGTTTTTT	CASSLAGLNTGELFF
TRBV7-9	TRBJ2-3	-	-	TGTGCCAGCAGCTTATCGGGATTTGACACAGATACGCAGTATTTT	CASSLSGFDTDTQYF
TRBV19	TRBJ2-2	-	-	TGTGCCAGTAGTAAGTCGTCAGACACCGGGGAGCTGTTTTTT	CASSKSSDTGELFF
TRBV7-3	TRBJ1-1	-	-	TGTGCCAGCAGCTTACCTAGCCGGGCCCAAGCTTTCTTT	CASSLPSRAQAFF
TRBV7-2	TRBJ2-7	once	TRBD2	TGTGCCAGCAGCTTAGAGCGACTAGCGGGAGGAATCGAGCAGTACTTC	CASSLERLAGGIEQYF
TRBV4-1	TRBJ2-1	-	TRBD2	TGCGCCAGCAGCCAACTCCCCCTGCTAGCGGGAGGCCGGAATGAGCAGTTCTTC	CASSQLPLLAGGRNEQFF
TRBV7-2	TRBJ1-4	-	TRBD1	TGTGCCAGCAGTCCTGGACAGGCAATTAATGAAAAACTGTTTTTT	CASSPGQAINEKLFF